This T cell receptor (beta chain) was sequenced during a study of T-cell reconstitution after alpha-beta-depleted transplantation in children. The study, taken as a whole, reports: At the one-year point after transplant, T-cell counts and TCRbeta diversity were found to come mostly from T cells that had been newly produced.

For TCRbeta, the library was prepared with unique molecular identifiers. One entry per CDR3 protein results from TCRdb running MiXCR on the PCR reads. The profile shows about 74,000 distinct CDR3 sequences, less than 15% of them singletons. The CDR3 extends over 18 amino acids. Germline CDR1 MGHDK, CDR2 SYGVNS. V was trimmed by 3 bases and J by 0 bases, leaving 17 bases between them. This clonotype turned up a few times. Its matching antigen is unknown. The chain uses TRBV25-1 and TRBJ2-2; the D gene is possibly TRBD1 (6 bases). The receptor's source is a male patient between 2 and 10 years old who had a stem cell transplant for acute lymphoblastic leukemia, so the T cells may come from the graft donor. Specimen: PBMCs, mostly from graft donor cells, collected 180 days after TCRalphabeta/CD19-depleted stem cell transplant. The CDR3 bases are TGTGCCAGCAGTGAGCGAAGCCCCGGGACAACGAACACCGGGGAGCTGTTTTTT. Translating it yields CASSERSPGTTNTGELFF.